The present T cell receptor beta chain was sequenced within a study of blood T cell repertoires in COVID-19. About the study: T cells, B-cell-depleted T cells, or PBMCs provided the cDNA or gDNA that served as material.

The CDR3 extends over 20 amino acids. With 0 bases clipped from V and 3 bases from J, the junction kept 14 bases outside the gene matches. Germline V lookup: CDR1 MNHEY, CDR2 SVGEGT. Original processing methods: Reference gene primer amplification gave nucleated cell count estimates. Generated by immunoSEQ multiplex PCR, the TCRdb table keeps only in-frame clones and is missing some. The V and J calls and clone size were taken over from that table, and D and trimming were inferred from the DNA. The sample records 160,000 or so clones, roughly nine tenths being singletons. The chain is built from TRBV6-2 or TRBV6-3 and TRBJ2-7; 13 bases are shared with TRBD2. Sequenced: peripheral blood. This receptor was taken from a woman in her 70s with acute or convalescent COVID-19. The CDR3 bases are TGTGCCAGCAGTTACTCGATGGGACAGTCCGGGACTAGCGGGATCTACGAGCAGTACTTC. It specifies CASSYSMGQSGTSGIYEQYF.